What follows are 9 T cell receptor beta chains derived from one specimen sequenced in a study of control samples from healthy donors and cancer patients. Libraries were prepared by immunoSEQ multiplex PCR; TCRdb keeps only in-frame clonotypes and omits some of them. The table has 130,000 or so clones, around 90% seen once. Sequencing input: blood. Receptor source: a man in his forties in good health.

The chain uses TRBV19 and TRBJ1-5, with TRBD1 matching 10 bases. Germline loops: CDR1 LNHDA, CDR2 SQIVND (reference sequence). The CDR3 is made up of 16 amino acids. With 5 bases clipped from V and 2 bases from J, the junction kept 6 bases outside the gene matches. CDR3 coding DNA: TGTGCCAGTAGTCCCGGGACAGGGGCTGGCAATCAGCCCCAGCATTTT. Translation: CASSPGTGAGNQPQHF. Full variable domain (rest looked up from reference TRBV19 and TRBJ1-5): DGGITQSPKYLFRKEGQNVTLSCEQNLNHDAMYWYRQDPGQGLRLIYYSQIVNDFQKGDIAEGYSVSREKKESFPLTVTSAQKNPTAFYLCASSPGTGAGNQPQHFGDGTRLSIL.

This sequence joins TRBV2 and TRBJ1-2; D gene unclear. Trimming removed 4 bases at V and 2 bases at J, with 5 bases between. CDR1 is SNHLY and CDR2 is FYNNEI in the germline V gene. The CDR3 contains 12 residues. Here the CDR3 DNA reads TGTGCCAGCAGTGCCCCAAACTATGGCTACACCTTC. Translated, it gives CASSAPNYGYTF.

This sequence joins TRBV27 and TRBJ1-5; maybe TRBD1 (6 bases). The CDR3 has 13 amino acids. Trimming stripped 6 bases from V and 4 bases from J, with 10 bases between. Germline loops: CDR1 MNHEY, CDR2 SMNVEV (reference sequence). This CDR3 reads CASSRGVNQPQHF. CDR3 in DNA: TGTGCCAGCAGCAGGGGCGTGAATCAGCCCCAGCATTTT.

The chain employs TRBV5-5 and TRBJ1-2, with TRBD1 identical over 7 bases. V lost 0 bases, J lost 4 bases, and 0 bases stayed unmatched. Germline-derived CDR1 and CDR2 are SGHKS and YYEKEE (reference sequence). The CDR3 has 13 amino acids. The CDR3 loop reads CASSLGTGYGYTF. DNA for the CDR3: TGTGCCAGCAGCTTGGGGACAGGCTATGGCTACACCTTC. The entire variable domain, with the rest obtained from reference TRBV5-5 and TRBJ1-2, is as follows: DAGVTQSPTHLIKTRGQQVTLRCSPISGHKSVSWYQQVLGQGPQFIFQYYEKEERGRGNFPDRFSARQFPNYSSELNVNALLLGDSALYLCASSLGTGYGYTFGSGTRLTVV.

The V call is TRBV5-6, the J call TRBJ2-5; 7 nucleotides agree with TRBD2. The CDR3 extends over 13 amino acids. V gave up 2 bases and J gave up 5 bases; unmatched junction bases: 3. CDR1 and CDR2 (germline): SGHDT, YYEEEE. The CDR3 nucleotides are TGTGCCAGCAGCTTTGCGGGGGAGGAGACCCAGTACTTC. Translated: CASSFAGEETQYF.

The rearrangement joins TRBV6-5 to TRBJ1-5, with D possibly being TRBD1 (5 bases). The CDR3 is made up of 14 amino acids. V lost 7 bases and J lost 1, with 11 bases in between. Looked up from germline, CDR1 is MNHEY and CDR2 is SVGAGI. CDR3 nucleotide sequence: TGTGCCAGCAAAGGGGACGCCAGCAATCAGCCCCAGCATTTT. Translating gives CASKGDASNQPQHF.

This chain joins TRBV6-2 or TRBV6-3 and TRBJ1-2, with D possibly matching TRBD1 (5 bases). The CDR3 consists of 14 residues. The V gene lost 4 bases and the J gene lost 7 bases, with 16 bases spanning the gap. Germline V gene data show CDR1 as MNHEY and CDR2 as SVGEGT. The CDR3 here is CASSSLGPWGGYTF. CDR3 DNA sequence: TGTGCCAGCAGTTCCCTGGGACCTTGGGGTGGCTACACCTTC.

The chain uses TRBV2 and TRBJ2-5; a possible D gene is TRBD2 (7 bases). Germline V lookup: CDR1 SNHLY, CDR2 FYNNEI. The CDR3 sequence is 13 residues long. Deletions cut 6 bases from V and 5 bases from J, with 13 bases between. In nucleotides, the CDR3 is TGTGCCAGCAGGAGGGGGGGGTTGGAGACCCAGTACTTC. Amino acids: CASRRGGLETQYF.

The genes are TRBV7-9 and TRBJ2-5; 9 nucleotides align to TRBD2. Trimming at V came to 3 bases and at J to 4 bases, leaving 9 bases not matched to a gene. From germline, CDR1 is SEHNR and CDR2 FQNEAQ (reference sequence). The CDR3 consists of 16 residues. As DNA, the CDR3 is TGTGCCAGCAGCTTCTCTTTAGCGGGGGATCGAGAGACCCAGTACTTC. It translates to CASSFSLAGDRETQYF.